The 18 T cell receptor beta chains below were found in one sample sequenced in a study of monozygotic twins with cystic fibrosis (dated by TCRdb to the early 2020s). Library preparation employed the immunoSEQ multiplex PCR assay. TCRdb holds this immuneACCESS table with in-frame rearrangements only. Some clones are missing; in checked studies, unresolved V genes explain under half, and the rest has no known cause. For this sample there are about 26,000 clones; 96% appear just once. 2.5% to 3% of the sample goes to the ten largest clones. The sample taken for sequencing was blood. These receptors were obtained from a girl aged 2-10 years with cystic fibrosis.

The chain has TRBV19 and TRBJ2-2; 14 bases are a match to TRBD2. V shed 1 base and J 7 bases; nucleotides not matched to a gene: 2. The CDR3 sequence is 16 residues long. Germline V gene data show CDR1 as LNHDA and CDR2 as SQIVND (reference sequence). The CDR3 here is CASSIGTSGRSGELFF. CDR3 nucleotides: TGTGCCAGTAGTATAGGGACTAGCGGGAGGAGCGGGGAGCTGTTTTTT.

This chain's CDR3 is CASSIGGGSSGNTIYF. Written as DNA, the CDR3 is TGTGCCAGTAGTATAGGCGGCGGATCCTCTGGAAACACCATATATTTT. The V call is TRBV19, the J call TRBJ1-3, with D unresolved. V shed 1 base and J shed 0 bases, with 10 bases lying between them. The germline CDR1 and CDR2 sequences are LNHDA and SQIVND (reference sequence). The CDR3 is 16 amino acids.

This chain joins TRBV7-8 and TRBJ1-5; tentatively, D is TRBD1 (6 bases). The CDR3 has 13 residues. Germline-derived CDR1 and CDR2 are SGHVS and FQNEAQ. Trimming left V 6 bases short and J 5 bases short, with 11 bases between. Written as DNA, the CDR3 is TGTGCCAGCAGTTCGGAGGGGGATCAGCCCCAGCATTTT. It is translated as CASSSEGDQPQHF.

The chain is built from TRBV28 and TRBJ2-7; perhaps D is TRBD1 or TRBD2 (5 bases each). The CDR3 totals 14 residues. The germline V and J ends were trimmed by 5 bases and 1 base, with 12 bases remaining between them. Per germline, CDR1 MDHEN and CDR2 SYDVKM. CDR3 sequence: CASSRDLQSYEQYF. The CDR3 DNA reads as TGTGCCAGCAGTAGGGACCTCCAATCCTACGAGCAGTACTTC.

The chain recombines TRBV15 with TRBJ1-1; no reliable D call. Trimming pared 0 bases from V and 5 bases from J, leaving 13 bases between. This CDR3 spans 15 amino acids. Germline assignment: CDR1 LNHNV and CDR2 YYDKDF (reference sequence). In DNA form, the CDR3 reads TGTGCCACCAGCAGAGATCAGGAAAGGGTAACTGAAGCTTTCTTT. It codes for CATSRDQERVTEAFF.

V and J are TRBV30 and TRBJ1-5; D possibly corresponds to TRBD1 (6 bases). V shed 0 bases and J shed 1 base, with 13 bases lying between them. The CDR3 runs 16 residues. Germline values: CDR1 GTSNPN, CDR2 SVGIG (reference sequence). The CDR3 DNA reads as TGTGCCTGGAGTGTACCTGGGGGCCGGAGCAATCAGCCCCAGCATTTT. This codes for CAWSVPGGRSNQPQHF.

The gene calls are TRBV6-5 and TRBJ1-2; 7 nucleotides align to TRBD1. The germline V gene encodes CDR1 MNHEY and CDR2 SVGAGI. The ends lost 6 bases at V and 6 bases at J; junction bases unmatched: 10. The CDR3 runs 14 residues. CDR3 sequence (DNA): TGTGCCAGCAGACGATCGGGACAGCGTCATGGCTACACCTTC. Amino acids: CASRRSGQRHGYTF.

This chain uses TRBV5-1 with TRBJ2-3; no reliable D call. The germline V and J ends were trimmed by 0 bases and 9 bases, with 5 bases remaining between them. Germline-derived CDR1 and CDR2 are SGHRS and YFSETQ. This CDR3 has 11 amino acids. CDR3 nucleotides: TGCGCCAGCAGCTTGGCCGGGACGCAGTATTTT. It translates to CASSLAGTQYF. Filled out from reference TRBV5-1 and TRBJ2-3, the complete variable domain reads KAGVTQTPRYLIKTRGQQVTLSCSPISGHRSVSWYQQTPGQGLQFLFEYFSETQRNKGNFPGRFSGRQFSNSRSEMNVSTLELGDSALYLCASSLAGTQYFGPGTRLTVL.

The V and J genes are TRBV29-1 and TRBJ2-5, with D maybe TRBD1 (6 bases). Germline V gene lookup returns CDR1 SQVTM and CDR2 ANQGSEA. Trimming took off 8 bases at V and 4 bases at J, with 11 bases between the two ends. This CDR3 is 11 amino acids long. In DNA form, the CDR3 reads TGCAGCCCCGACAGGAGAGAGACCCAGTACTTC. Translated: CSPDRRETQYF.

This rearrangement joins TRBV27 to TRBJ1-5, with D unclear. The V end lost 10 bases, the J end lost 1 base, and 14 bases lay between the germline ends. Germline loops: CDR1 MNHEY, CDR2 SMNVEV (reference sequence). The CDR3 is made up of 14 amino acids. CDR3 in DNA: TGTGCCACCAGGCCCATGGAGAGCAATCAGCCCCAGCATTTT. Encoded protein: CATRPMESNQPQHF.

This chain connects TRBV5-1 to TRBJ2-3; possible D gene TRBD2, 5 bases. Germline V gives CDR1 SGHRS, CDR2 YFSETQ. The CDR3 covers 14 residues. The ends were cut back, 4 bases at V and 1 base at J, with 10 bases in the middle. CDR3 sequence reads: CASSTLGGTDTQYF. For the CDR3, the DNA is TGCGCCAGCAGCACTCTGGGAGGCACAGATACGCAGTATTTT.

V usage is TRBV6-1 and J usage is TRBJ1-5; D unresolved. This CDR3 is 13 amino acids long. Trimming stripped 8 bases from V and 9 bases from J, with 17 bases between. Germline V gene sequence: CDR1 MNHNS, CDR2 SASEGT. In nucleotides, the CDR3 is TGTGCCAGCGAGCTTATTGAGTTCTGGCCCCAGCATTTT. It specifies CASELIEFWPQHF.

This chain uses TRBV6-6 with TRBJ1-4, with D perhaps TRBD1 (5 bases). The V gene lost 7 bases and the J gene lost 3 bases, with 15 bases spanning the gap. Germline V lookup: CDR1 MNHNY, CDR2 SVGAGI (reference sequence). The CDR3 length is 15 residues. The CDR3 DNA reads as TGTGCCAGCACCCGACGGGGGGTTGCTAATGAAAAACTGTTTTTT. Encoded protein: CASTRRGVANEKLFF.

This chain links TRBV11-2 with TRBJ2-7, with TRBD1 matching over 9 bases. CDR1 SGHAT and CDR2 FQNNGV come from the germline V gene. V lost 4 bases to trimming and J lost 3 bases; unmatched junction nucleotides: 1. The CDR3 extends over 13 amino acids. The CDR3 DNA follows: TGTGCCAGCAGCTCGGGACAGGGCTACGAGCAGTACTTC. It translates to CASSSGQGYEQYF. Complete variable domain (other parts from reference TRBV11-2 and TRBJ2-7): EAGVAQSPRYKIIEKRQSVAFWCNPISGHATLYWYQQILGQGPKLLIQFQNNGVVDDSQLPKDRFSAERLKGVDSTLKIQPAKLEDSAVYLCASSSGQGYEQYFGPGTRLTVT.

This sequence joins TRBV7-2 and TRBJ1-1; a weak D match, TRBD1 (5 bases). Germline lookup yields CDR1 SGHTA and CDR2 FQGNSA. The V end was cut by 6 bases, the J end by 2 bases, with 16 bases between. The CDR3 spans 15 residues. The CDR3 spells CASRVGPRDNTEAFF. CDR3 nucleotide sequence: TGTGCCAGCAGGGTAGGGCCCAGGGATAACACTGAAGCTTTCTTT. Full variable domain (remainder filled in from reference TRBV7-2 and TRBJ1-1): GAGVSQSPSNKVTEKGKDVELRCDPISGHTALYWYRQSLGQGLEFLIYFQGNSAPDKSGLPSDRFSAERTGGSVSTLTIQRTQQEDSAVYLCASRVGPRDNTEAFFGQGTRLTVV.

CDR3 DNA sequence: TGTGCCTGGAGCCCAGGGTCCGTGAAGAATTCACCCCTCCACTTT. Its translation: CAWSPGSVKNSPLHF. The chain uses TRBV30 and TRBJ1-6, with a tentative D call TRBD1 (5 bases). CDR1 and CDR2 from the germline V gene are GTSNPN and SVGIG (reference sequence). V was pared by 3 bases and J by 7 bases, with 16 bases between. CDR3 size: 15 residues. The full variable domain, its missing parts supplied by reference TRBV30 and TRBJ1-6, is SQTIHQWPATLVQPVGSPLSLECTVEGTSNPNLYWYRQAAGRGLQLLFYSVGIGQISSEVPQNLSASRPQDRQFILSSKKLLLSDSGFYLCAWSPGSVKNSPLHFGNGTRLTVT.

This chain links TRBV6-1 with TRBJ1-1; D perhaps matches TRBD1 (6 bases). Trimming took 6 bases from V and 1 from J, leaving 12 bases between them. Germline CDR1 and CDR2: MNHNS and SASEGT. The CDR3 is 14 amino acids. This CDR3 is CASRKTGGNTEAFF. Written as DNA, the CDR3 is TGTGCCAGCAGAAAGACAGGCGGGAACACTGAAGCTTTCTTT.

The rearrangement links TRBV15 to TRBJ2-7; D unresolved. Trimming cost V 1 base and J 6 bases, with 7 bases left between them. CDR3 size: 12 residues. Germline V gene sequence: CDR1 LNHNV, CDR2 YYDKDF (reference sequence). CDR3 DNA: TGTGCCACCAGCAGAGGAAGGATCGAGCAGTACTTC. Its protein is CATSRGRIEQYF.